These T cell receptor beta chains were read from a single sample in a study of blood T cell repertoires in COVID-19. Here immunoSEQ multiplex PCR was the method, and the copy in TCRdb shows in-frame clones only, minus some. Of 100,000 to 150,000 clones in the sample, about 83% are singletons; the top ten hold over 9.5%. Material: peripheral blood. Receptors originate from a man aged 60-69 years with acute or convalescent COVID-19. Both conserved end residues are part of each CDR3. A D gene is named only where the DNA matches it firmly. Size is omitted from some rows. Given values are once, few, many or a class for expanded clones.

-	TRBV28	-	TRBJ2-1	CASSKDSSSYNEQFF	TGTGCCAGCAGCAAGGACTCGAGCTCCTACAATGAGCAGTTCTTC
-	TRBV18	-	TRBJ2-5	CASSWYRQETQYF	TGTGCCAGCTCATGGTATAGACAAGAGACCCAGTACTTC
-	TRBV7-3	-	TRBJ2-1	CASSHDREDNEQFF	TGTGCCAGCAGCCACGACAGGGAGGACAATGAGCAGTTCTTC
-	TRBV5-1	-	TRBJ2-1	CASSLQLAFNNEQFF	TGCGCCAGCAGCCTTCAGCTAGCGTTCAACAATGAGCAGTTCTTC
-	TRBV28	TRBD2	TRBJ2-3	CASIRPGGVTDTQYF	TGTGCCAGCATCCGGCCCGGGGGGGTCACAGATACGCAGTATTTT
-	TRBV28	TRBD1	TRBJ2-5	CASSFPGGQETQYF	TGTGCCAGCAGTTTCCCAGGGGGCCAAGAGACCCAGTACTTC
-	TRBV2	-	TRBJ2-3	CASSYLADTQYF	TGTGCCAGCAGCTACCTAGCGGATACGCAGTATTTT
-	TRBV9	TRBD2	TRBJ2-5	CASSLAGVETQYF	TGTGCCAGCAGCCTAGCGGGAGTAGAGACCCAGTACTTC
-	TRBV14	-	TRBJ1-2	CASSQPTGSYRGYTF	TGTGCCAGCAGCCAACCCACCGGGTCTTATCGGGGCTACACCTTC
once	TRBV5-4	TRBD2	TRBJ2-1	CASRPGLAGDNEQFF	TGTGCCAGCAGACCGGGGCTAGCGGGAGACAATGAGCAGTTCTTC
-	TRBV28	TRBD1	TRBJ2-7	CASSFSGGEQYF	TGTGCCAGCAGTTTCTCAGGGGGCGAGCAGTACTTC
-	TRBV12-5	-	TRBJ2-3	CASGFYLAGSTDTQYF	TGTGCTAGTGGTTTCTATCTGGCGGGAAGCACAGATACGCAGTATTTT
-	TRBV9	TRBD1	TRBJ1-2	CASSPSGTGDNYGYTF	TGTGCCAGCAGCCCGAGTGGGACAGGGGATAACTATGGCTACACCTTC
-	TRBV9	TRBD2	TRBJ2-5	CASSARLAGQETQYF	TGTGCCAGCAGCGCCCGACTAGCGGGGCAAGAGACCCAGTACTTC
-	TRBV2	-	TRBJ1-1	CASSVQGQNTEAFF	TGTGCCAGCAGTGTACAGGGACAGAACACTGAAGCTTTCTTT
-	TRBV10-3	-	TRBJ1-1	CAISESDNLHTEAFF	TGTGCCATCAGTGAGTCTGATAACTTGCACACTGAAGCTTTCTTT
-	TRBV28	TRBD1	TRBJ2-7	CASNQQGVDDEQYF	TGTGCCAGCAACCAGCAGGGGGTTGACGACGAGCAGTACTTC
-	TRBV27	-	TRBJ1-6	CASSTRRSPLHF	TGTGCCAGCAGCACAAGGAGGTCACCCCTCCACTTT
-	TRBV18	TRBD1	TRBJ1-6	CASSPGQGRSPLHF	TGTGCCAGCTCACCGGGACAGGGGCGTTCACCCCTCCACTTT
-	TRBV5-4	TRBD2	TRBJ2-1	CASSLEAGGWNEQFF	TGTGCCAGCAGCTTGGAAGCGGGAGGGTGGAATGAGCAGTTCTTC
-	TRBV7-3	TRBD1	TRBJ2-2	CASSLRQGYTGELFF	TGTGCCAGCAGCTTAAGACAGGGGTACACCGGGGAGCTGTTTTTT
once	TRBV4-2	-	TRBJ1-2	CASSQITGFGGYTF	TGTGCCAGCAGCCAGATCACAGGGTTTGGTGGCTACACCTTC
few	TRBV6-6	TRBD1	TRBJ1-1	CASSRRDRGLGSINTEAFF	TGTGCCAGCAGTCGCCGGGACAGGGGGCTAGGGTCGATCAACACTGAAGCTTTCTTT
-	TRBV19	-	TRBJ2-7	CASSIQGSYEQYF	TGTGCCAGTAGTATTCAGGGGTCCTACGAGCAGTACTTC
-	TRBV9	-	TRBJ1-5	CASTRQPQHF	TGTGCCAGCACCAGACAGCCCCAGCATTTT
-	TRBV12-3/TRBV12-4	-	TRBJ2-3	CASSLPYTNTQYF	TGTGCCAGCAGCTTACCCTATACGAATACGCAGTATTTT
-	TRBV15	TRBD1	TRBJ1-1	CATSRTAGGTEAFF	TGTGCCACCAGCAGGACCGCAGGGGGCACTGAAGCTTTCTTT
-	TRBV6-5	-	TRBJ1-6	CASTEGTYNSPLHF	TGTGCCAGCACGGAGGGGACCTATAATTCACCCCTCCACTTT
-	TRBV11-2	-	TRBJ2-7	CASSLGLWAAGSTYEQYF	TGTGCCAGCAGCTTAGGACTCTGGGCGGCGGGTAGTACCTACGAGCAGTACTTC